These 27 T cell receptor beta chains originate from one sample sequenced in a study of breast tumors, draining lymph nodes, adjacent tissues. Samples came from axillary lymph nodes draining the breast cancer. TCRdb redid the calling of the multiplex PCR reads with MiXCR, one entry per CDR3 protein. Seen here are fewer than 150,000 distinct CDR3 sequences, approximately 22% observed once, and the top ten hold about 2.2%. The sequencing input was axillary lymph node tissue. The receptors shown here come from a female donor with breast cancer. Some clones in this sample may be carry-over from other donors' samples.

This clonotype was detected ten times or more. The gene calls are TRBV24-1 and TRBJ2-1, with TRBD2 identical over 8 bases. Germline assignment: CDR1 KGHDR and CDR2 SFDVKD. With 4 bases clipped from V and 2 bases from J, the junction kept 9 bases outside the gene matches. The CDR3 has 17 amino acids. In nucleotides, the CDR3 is TGTGCCACCAGTGACTCCTCGGCAGCGGGAGCCTACAATGAGCAGTTCTTC. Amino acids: CATSDSSAAGAYNEQFF.

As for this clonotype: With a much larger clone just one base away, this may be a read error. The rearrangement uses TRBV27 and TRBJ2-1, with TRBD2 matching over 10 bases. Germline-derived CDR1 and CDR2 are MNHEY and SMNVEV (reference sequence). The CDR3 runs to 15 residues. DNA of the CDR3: TGTGCCAGCAGCGAAGAGACTAGCGGGTTTAATGAGCAGCTCTTC. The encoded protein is CASSEETSGFNEQLF.

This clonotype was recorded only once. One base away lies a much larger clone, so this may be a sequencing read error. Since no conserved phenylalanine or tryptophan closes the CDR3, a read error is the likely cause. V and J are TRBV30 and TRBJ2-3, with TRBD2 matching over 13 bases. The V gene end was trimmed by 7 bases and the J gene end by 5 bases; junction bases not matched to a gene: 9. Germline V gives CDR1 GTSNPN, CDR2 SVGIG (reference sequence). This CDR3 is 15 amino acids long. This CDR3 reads CASITSGRAKDTQYL. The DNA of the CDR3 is TGTGCCTCGATCACTAGCGGGAGGGCCAAAGATACGCAGTATCTT.

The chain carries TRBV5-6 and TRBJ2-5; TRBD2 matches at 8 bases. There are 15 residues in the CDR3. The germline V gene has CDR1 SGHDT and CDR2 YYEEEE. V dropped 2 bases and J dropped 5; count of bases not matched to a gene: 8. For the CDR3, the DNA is TGTGCCAGCAGCTTCCTAGCGGGCACTTGGGAGACCCAGTACTTC. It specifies CASSFLAGTWETQYF.

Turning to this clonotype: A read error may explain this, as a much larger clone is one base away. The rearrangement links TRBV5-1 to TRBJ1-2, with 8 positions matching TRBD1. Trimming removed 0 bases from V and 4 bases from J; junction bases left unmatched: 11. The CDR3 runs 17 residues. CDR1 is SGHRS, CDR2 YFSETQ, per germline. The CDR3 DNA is TGCGCCAGCAGCTTGGGGCGGGGTGGACAGGGCCTCTATGGCTACACCTTC. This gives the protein CASSLGRGGQGLYGYTF. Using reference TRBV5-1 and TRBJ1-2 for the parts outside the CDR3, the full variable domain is KAGVTQTPRYLIKTRGQQVTLSCSPISGHRSVSWYQQTPGQGLQFLFEYFSETQRNKGNFPGRFSGRQFSNSRSEMNVSTLELGDSALYLCASSLGRGGQGLYGYTFGSGTRLTVV.

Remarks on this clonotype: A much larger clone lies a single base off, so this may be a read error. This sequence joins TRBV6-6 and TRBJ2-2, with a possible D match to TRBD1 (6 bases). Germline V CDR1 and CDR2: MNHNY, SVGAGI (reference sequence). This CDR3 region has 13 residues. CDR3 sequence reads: CASNPQGSGELLF. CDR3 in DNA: TGTGCCAGCAATCCTCAGGGGTCCGGGGAGCTGCTTTTT.

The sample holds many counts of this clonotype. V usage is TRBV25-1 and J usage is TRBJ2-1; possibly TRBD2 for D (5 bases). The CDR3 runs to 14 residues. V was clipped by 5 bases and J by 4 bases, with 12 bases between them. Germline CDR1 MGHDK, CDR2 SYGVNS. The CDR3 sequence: CASSSQRLYNEQFF. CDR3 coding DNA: TGTGCCAGCAGTAGTCAGCGGCTATACAATGAGCAGTTCTTC. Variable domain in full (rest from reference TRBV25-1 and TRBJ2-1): EADIYQTPRYLVIGTGKKITLECSQTMGHDKMYWYQQDPGMELHLIHYSYGVNSTEKGDLSSESTVSRIRTEHFPLTLESARPSHTSQYLCASSSQRLYNEQFFGPGTRLTVL.

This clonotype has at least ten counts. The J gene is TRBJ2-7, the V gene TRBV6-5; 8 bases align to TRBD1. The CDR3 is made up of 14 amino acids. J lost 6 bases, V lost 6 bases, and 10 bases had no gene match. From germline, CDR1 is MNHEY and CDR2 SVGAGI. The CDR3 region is CASSQYLTGGEQYF. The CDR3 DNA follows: TGTGCCAGCAGCCAGTATCTTACAGGGGGCGAGCAGTACTTC.

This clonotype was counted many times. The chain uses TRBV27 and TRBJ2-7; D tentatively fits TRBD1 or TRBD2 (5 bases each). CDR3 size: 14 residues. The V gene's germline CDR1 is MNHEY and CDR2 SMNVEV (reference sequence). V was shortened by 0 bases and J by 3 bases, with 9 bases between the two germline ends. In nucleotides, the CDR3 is TGTGCCAGCAGTTTATCCGGGGCCGGCTACGAGCAGTACTTC. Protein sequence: CASSLSGAGYEQYF.

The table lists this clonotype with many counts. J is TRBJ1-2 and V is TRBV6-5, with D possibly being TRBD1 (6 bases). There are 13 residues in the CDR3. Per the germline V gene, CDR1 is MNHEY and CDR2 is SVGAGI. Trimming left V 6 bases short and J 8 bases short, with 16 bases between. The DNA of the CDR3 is TGTGCCAGCAGCCCAGGGGTTTTATTCGGCTACACCTTC. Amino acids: CASSPGVLFGYTF.

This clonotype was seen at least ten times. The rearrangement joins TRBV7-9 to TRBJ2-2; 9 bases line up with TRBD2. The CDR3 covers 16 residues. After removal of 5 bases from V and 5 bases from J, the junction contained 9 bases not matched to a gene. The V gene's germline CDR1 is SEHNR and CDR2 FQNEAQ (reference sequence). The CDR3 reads CASSPGLAGTTGELFF. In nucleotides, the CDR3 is TGTGCCAGCAGCCCGGGACTAGCTGGGACTACCGGGGAGCTGTTTTTT.

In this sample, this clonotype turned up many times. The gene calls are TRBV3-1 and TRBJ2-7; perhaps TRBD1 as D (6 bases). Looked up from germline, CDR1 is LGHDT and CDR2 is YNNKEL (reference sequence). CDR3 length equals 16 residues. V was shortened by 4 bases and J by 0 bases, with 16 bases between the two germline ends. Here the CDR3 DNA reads TGTGCCAGCAGCCCCTGGGGAACAGGGAGCTCCTACGAGCAGTACTTC. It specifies CASSPWGTGSSYEQYF.

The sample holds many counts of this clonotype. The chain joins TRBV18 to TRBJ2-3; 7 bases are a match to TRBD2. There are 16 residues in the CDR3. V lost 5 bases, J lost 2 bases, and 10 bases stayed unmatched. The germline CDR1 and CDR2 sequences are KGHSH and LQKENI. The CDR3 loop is CASSTQGLFYTDTQYF. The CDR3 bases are TGTGCCAGCTCAACTCAGGGACTATTTTACACAGATACGCAGTATTTT. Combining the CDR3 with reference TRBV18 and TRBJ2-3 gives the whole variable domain NAGVMQNPRHLVRRRGQEARLRCSPMKGHSHVYWYRQLPEEGLKFMVYLQKENIIDESGMPKERFSAEFPKEGPSILRIQQVVRGDSAAYFCASSTQGLFYTDTQYFGPGTRLTVL.

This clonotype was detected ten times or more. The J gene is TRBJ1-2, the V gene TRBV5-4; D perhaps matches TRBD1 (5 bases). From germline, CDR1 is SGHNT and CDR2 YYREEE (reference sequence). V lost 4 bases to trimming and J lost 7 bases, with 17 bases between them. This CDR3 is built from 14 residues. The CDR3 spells CASSNQLAGRGYTF. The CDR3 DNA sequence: TGTGCCAGCAGCAACCAGCTTGCGGGGCGTGGCTACACCTTC.

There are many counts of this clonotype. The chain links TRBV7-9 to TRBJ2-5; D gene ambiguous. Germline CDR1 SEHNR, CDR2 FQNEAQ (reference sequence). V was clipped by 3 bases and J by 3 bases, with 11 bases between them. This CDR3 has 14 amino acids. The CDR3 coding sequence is TGTGCCAGCAGCTTTTCCACAAGTGAAGAGACCCAGTACTTC. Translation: CASSFSTSEETQYF.

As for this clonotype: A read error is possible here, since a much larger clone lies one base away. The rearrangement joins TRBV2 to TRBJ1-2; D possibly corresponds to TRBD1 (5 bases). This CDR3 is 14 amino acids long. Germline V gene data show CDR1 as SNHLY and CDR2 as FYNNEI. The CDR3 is CASSERGPNYGYAF. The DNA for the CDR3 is TGTGCCAGCAGTGAAAGGGGACCCAACTATGGCTACGCCTTC. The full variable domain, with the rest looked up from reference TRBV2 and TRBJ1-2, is EPEVTQTPSHQVTQMGQEVILRCVPISNHLYFYWYRQILGQKVEFLVSFYNNEISEKSEIFDDQFSVERPDGSNFTLKIRSTKLEDSAMYFCASSERGPNYGYAFGSGTRLTVV.

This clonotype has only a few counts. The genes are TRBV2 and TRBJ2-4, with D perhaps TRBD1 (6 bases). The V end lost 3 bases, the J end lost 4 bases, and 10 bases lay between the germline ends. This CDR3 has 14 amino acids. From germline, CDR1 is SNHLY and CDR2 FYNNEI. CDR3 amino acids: CASSDGDTKNIQYF. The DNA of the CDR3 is TGTGCCAGCAGTGATGGGGACACTAAAAACATTCAGTACTTC.

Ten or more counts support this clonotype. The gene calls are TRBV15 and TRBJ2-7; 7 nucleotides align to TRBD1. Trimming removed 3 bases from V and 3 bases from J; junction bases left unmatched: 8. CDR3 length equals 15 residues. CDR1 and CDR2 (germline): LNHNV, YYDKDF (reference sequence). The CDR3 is CATSSEKGQIYEQYF. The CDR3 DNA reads TGTGCCACCAGCAGCGAAAAGGGACAGATCTACGAGCAGTACTTC.

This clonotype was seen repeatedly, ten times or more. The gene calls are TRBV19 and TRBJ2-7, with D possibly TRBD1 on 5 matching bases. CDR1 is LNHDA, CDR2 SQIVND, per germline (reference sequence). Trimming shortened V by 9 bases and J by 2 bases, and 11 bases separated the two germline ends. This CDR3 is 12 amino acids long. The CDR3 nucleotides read TGTGCCAGCAGTGAAGGGGCCTACGAGCAGTACTTC. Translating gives CASSEGAYEQYF.

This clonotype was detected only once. The CDR3 loop is CASRTKVVGGYTF. CDR3 DNA sequence: TGTGCCAGCAGGACCAAGGTGGTCGGGGGCTACACCTTC. The rearrangement uses TRBV28 and TRBJ1-2; no firm D call. The ends were cut back, 6 bases at V and 8 bases at J, with 16 bases in the middle. This CDR3 is built from 13 residues. From germline, CDR1 is MDHEN and CDR2 SYDVKM.

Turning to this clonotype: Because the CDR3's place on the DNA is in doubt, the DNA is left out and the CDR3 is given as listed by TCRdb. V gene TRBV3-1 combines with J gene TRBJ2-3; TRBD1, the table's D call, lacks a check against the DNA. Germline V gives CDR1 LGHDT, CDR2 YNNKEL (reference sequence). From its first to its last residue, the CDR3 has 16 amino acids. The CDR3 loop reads CASSLRAGSDTDTQYF.

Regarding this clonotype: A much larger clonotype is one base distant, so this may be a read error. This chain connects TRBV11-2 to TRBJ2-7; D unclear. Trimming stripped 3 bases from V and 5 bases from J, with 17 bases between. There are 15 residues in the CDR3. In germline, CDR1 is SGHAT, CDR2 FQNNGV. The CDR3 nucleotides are TGTGCCAGCAGCTTCGTCGGATGGGGTGCCGACGAGCAGTACTTC. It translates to CASSFVGWGADEQYF.

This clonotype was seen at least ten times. CDR3 nucleotides: TGTGCCACCAGCGACCGACTAGCGGGAGTGGGCAATGAGCAGTTCTTC. The encoded protein is CATSDRLAGVGNEQFF. V is TRBV15 and J is TRBJ2-1; 12 bases are a match to TRBD2. The CDR3 sequence is 16 residues long. CDR1 is LNHNV and CDR2 is YYDKDF in the germline V gene (reference sequence). The junction had 8 bases not matched to a gene; V was cut back by 5 bases and J by 6 bases.

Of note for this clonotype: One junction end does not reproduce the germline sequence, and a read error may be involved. CDR3 protein: CASSLGPGTGGAGYIF. In DNA, the CDR3 is TGTGCCAGCAGTTTAGGACCCGGGACAGGGGGCGCGGGCTACATCTTC. This chain joins TRBV28 and TRBJ1-2, with TRBD1 identical over 12 bases. Germline lookup yields CDR1 MDHEN and CDR2 SYDVKM. The CDR3 is 16 amino acids.

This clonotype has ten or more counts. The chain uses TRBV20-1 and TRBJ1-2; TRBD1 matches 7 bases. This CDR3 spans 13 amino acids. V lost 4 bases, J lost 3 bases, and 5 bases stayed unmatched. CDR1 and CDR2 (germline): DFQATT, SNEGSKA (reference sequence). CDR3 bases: TGCAGTGCTATGGGACAGTCAGACTATGGCTACACCTTC. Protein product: CSAMGQSDYGYTF.

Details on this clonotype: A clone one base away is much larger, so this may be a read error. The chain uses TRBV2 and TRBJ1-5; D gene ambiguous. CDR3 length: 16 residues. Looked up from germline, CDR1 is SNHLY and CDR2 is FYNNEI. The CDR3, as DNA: TGTGCCAGCAGCCCGCGGGCATCGTATAGCAATCAGCACCAGCATTTT. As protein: CASSPRASYSNQHQHF.

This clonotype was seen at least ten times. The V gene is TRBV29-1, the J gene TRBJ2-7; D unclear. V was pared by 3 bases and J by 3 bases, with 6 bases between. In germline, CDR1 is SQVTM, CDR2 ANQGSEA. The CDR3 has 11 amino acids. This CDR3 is CSVERDYEQYF. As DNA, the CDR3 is TGCAGCGTTGAGCGAGACTACGAGCAGTACTTC.